This T cell receptor beta chain was recorded in a study of cytomegalovirus exposure and HLA in healthy donors. It was with 60 Vbeta and 13 Jbeta primers that the PCR ran. Clones were read by immunoSEQ multiplex PCR, and TCRdb kept only the in-frame ones, dropping some. This table holds 150,000 to 200,000 clones, 65% to 85% found once. This clonotype originated in a man aged 45-65 years in good health and CMV-seropositive. The material sequenced was PBMCs.

The CDR3 reads CASTEGEGAFF. For the CDR3, the DNA is TGTGCCAGCACTGAGGGGGAGGGAGCTTTCTTT. The chain has TRBV2 and TRBJ1-1, with D perhaps matching TRBD1 (6 bases). V was pared by 7 bases and J by 10 bases, with 13 bases between. Germline V CDR1 and CDR2: SNHLY, FYNNEI. The CDR3 is made up of 11 amino acids. Together with reference TRBV2 and TRBJ1-1, the CDR3 gives the full variable domain: EPEVTQTPSHQVTQMGQEVILRCVPISNHLYFYWYRQILGQKVEFLVSFYNNEISEKSEIFDDQFSVERPDGSNFTLKIRSTKLEDSAMYFCASTEGEGAFFGQGTRLTVV.